These T cell receptor beta chains were read from a single sample in a study of control samples from healthy donors and cancer patients. TCRdb's copy holds only in-frame clones and misses some; the assay was immunoSEQ multiplex PCR. The sample carries more than 100,000 clones, roughly 90% recorded once. Sequencing was performed on PBMCs. The origin of the receptors is a man aged 45 to 65 with head and neck cancer. The CDR3 runs from the conserved cysteine through the conserved F or W. A D gene is named only where the DNA matches it firmly. A row's size may be missing; if present it is once, few, many or a size class.

v_gene	d_gene	abundance	j_gene	CDR3nt	CDR3aa
TRBV4-2	-	-	TRBJ2-3	TGTGCCAGCAGCCACCCGATGGGGGGGCAGACAGATACGCAGTATTTT	CASSHPMGGQTDTQYF
TRBV4-1	-	-	TRBJ2-5	TGCGCCAGCAGCCAAGGAAATTACGGAGAGACCCAGTACTTC	CASSQGNYGETQYF
TRBV3-1/TRBV3-2	-	-	TRBJ1-4	TGTGCCAGCAGCAATATGAACGGTCCAAGTGAAAAACTGTTTTTT	CASSNMNGPSEKLFF
TRBV2	-	-	TRBJ2-5	TGTGCCAGCAGCGCCGGGACCTTGGAGACCCAGTACTTC	CASSAGTLETQYF
TRBV19	-	-	TRBJ2-7	TGTGCCAGTAGCACAGGGCGAGGGACTGACTACGAGCAGTACTTC	CASSTGRGTDYEQYF
TRBV5-6	-	-	TRBJ2-7	TGTGCCAGCAGCTCAACTAGGCCCGAGCAGTACTTC	CASSSTRPEQYF
TRBV6-5	TRBD1	few	TRBJ1-5	TGTGCCAGCAGTTCCCGTGCTACAGGGGAAGATCAGCCCCAGCATTTT	CASSSRATGEDQPQHF
TRBV29-1	-	-	TRBJ1-2	TGCAGCGGCCAAACAGGGAGTGGAAACTACACCTTC	CSGQTGSGNYTF
TRBV2	TRBD1	-	TRBJ1-5	TGTGCCAGCAGTCGGGACAGAGGCAATCAGCCCCAGCATTTT	CASSRDRGNQPQHF
TRBV27	-	-	TRBJ2-5	TGTGCCAGCACCCGAGGGAAGGGGTGGGGAGAGACCCAGTACTTC	CASTRGKGWGETQYF
TRBV30	TRBD1	-	TRBJ1-1	TGTGCCTGGGAGACAGGGATGAACACTGAAGCTTTCTTT	CAWETGMNTEAFF
TRBV27	-	-	TRBJ1-1	TGTGCCAGCTCACCTCGAGGGGGGGGCACTGAAGCTTTCTTT	CASSPRGGGTEAFF
TRBV19	-	-	TRBJ2-7	TGTGCCAGTAGTATTTCTGGCGAGCAGTACTTC	CASSISGEQYF
TRBV5-1	-	-	TRBJ2-7	TGCGCCAGCAGCCTCGGTTTCTGGTACGAGCAGTACTTC	CASSLGFWYEQYF
TRBV28	-	-	TRBJ2-7	TGTGCCAGCAGTTTAGTTGGACGGGCCATGGAGCAGTACTTC	CASSLVGRAMEQYF
TRBV11-2	-	-	TRBJ2-7	TGTGCCAGCAGTATAATGGCAGGGGCGCCCTACGAGCAGTACTTC	CASSIMAGAPYEQYF
TRBV4-1	-	-	TRBJ1-1	TGCGCCAGCAGGCTCGGAGACACTGAAGCTTTCTTT	CASRLGDTEAFF
TRBV6-5	TRBD1	-	TRBJ2-5	TGTGCCAGCAGTTTCCTCCTGGGGACAGGGCCCGGGGCCCAGTACTTC	CASSFLLGTGPGAQYF
TRBV5-4	TRBD2	-	TRBJ2-5	TGTGCCAGCAGCTCCGGCAGCGGGAGGGCCAGGGAGACCCAGTACTTC	CASSSGSGRARETQYF
TRBV6-4	-	-	TRBJ2-3	TGTGCCAGCAGTGACTCGATCTTCACAGATACGCAGTATTTT	CASSDSIFTDTQYF
TRBV6-5	TRBD2	-	TRBJ2-3	TGTGCCAGCAATCCTTACGGGGGGACGACAGATACGCAGTATTTT	CASNPYGGTTDTQYF
TRBV10-3	-	-	TRBJ1-3	TGTGCCATCAAAGAGACGGGAAACACCATATATTTT	CAIKETGNTIYF
TRBV6-4	-	-	TRBJ2-1	TGTGCCAGCGGTAACGTGGAAACCAATGAGCAGTTCTTC	CASGNVETNEQFF